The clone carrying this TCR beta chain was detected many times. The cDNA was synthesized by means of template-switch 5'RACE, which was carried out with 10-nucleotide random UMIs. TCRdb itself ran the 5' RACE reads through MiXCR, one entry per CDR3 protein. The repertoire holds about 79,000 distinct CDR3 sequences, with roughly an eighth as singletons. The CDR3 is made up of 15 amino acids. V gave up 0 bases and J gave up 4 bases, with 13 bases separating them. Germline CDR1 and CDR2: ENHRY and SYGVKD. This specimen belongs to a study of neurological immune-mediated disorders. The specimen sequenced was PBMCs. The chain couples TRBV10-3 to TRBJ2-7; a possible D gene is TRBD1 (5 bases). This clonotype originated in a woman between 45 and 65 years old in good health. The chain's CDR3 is CAISESGQGMYEQYF. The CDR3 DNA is TGTGCCATCAGTGAGTCTGGGCAGGGAATGTACGAGCAGTACTTC.